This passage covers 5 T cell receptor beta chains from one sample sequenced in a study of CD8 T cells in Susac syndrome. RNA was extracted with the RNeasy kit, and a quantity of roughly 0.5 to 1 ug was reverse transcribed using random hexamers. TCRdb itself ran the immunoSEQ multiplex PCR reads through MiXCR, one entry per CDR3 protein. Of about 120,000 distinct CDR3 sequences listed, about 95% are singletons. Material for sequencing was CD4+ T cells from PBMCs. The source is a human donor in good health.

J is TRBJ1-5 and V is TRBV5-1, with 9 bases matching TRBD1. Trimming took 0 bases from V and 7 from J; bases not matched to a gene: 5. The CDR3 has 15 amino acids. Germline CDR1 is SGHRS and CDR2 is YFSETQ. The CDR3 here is CASSLGQGGGQPQHF. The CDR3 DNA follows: TGCGCCAGCAGCTTGGGACAGGGGGGCGGGCAGCCCCAGCATTTT.

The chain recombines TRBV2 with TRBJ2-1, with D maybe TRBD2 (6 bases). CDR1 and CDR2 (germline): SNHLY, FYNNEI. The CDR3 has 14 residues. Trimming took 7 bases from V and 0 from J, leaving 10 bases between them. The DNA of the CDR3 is TGTGCCAGCATCTTAGCGGTCTCCTACAATGAGCAGTTCTTC. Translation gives CASILAVSYNEQFF. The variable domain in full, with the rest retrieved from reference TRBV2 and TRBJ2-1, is EPEVTQTPSHQVTQMGQEVILRCVPISNHLYFYWYRQILGQKVEFLVSFYNNEISEKSEIFDDQFSVERPDGSNFTLKIRSTKLEDSAMYFCASILAVSYNEQFFGPGTRLTVL.

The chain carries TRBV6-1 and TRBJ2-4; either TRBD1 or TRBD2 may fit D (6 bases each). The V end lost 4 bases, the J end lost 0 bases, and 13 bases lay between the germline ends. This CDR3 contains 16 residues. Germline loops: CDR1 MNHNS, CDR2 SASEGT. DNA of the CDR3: TGTGCCAGCAGTGTCGCCGGGGGCTTAGCCAAAAACATTCAGTACTTC. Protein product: CASSVAGGLAKNIQYF.

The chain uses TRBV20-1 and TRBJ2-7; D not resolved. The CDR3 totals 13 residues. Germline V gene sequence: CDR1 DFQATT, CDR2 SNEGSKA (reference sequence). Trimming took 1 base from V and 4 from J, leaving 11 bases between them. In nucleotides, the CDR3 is TGCAGTGCTAGAGTCCCCGGAGCATACGAGCAGTACTTC. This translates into CSARVPGAYEQYF.

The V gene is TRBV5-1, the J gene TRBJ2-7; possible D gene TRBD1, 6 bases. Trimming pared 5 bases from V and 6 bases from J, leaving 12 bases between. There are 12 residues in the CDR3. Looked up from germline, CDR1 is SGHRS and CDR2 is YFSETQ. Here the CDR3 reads CASREQGGEQYF. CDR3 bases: TGCGCCAGCAGAGAACAGGGTGGCGAGCAGTACTTC.